The T cell receptor (beta chain) under discussion was sequenced for a study of T cell repertoires in cytomegalovirus infection. One entry per CDR3 protein, called by TCRdb with MiXCR from the reads. The table records a few hundred thousand distinct CDR3 sequences, about 35% of them present only once. This clonotype has only a few counts. The antigen remains undetermined. Trimming cost V 5 bases and J 6 bases, with 16 bases left between them. The CDR3 runs 15 residues. Germline values: CDR1 SGHNT, CDR2 YENEEA. The TCR originated in a human donor in good health (CMV status not recorded). Some clones in this sample may be carry-over from other donors' samples. Material: cultured PBMCs, obtained from culture after CMV antigen stimulation. The chain couples TRBV11-3 to TRBJ2-2; D is tentatively TRBD1 or TRBD2 (6 bases each). The CDR3 loop reads CASSAGQLLAGELFF. The CDR3 DNA reads TGTGCCAGCAGCGCGGGACAACTACTAGCCGGGGAGCTGTTTTTT.